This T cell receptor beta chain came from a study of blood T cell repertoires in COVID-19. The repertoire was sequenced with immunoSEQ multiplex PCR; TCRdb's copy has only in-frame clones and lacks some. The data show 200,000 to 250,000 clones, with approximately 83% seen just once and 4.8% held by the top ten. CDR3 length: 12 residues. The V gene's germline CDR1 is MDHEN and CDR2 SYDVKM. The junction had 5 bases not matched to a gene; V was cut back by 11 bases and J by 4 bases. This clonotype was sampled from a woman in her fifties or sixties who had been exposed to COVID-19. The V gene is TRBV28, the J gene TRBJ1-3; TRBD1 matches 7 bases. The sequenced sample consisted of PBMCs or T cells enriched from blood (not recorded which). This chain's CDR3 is CASAGGGNTIYF. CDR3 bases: TGTGCCTCGGCAGGGGGGGGAAACACCATATATTTT.